Listed below are T cell receptor beta chains from one sample, sequenced in a study of T cells in localized non-small cell lung cancer. TCRdb keeps only in-frame clones here, not all; method: immunoSEQ multiplex PCR. This sample has roughly 35,000 clones; over 80% occur once, and the top ten carry about 2.5%. Source: peripheral blood, taken before any cancer treatment. The receptors shown here come from a woman aged 40-75 years with stage I lung adenocarcinoma. The CDR3 runs from the conserved cysteine through the conserved F or W. Fields, in order: D gene, J gene, V gene, clone size, CDR3 DNA, CDR3 protein. A D gene is named only where the DNA matches it firmly. Some rows have no size entry. The others give once, few or many, or a class for an expanded clone.

>NA|TRBJ2-3|TRBV6-5|NA
TGTGCCAGCAGTTACGCGGGTGATCCTAGCACAGATACGCAGTATTTT
CASSYAGDPSTDTQYF
>NA|TRBJ2-3|TRBV2|NA
TGTGCCAGCAGTGAAGAGGATACGCAGTATTTT
CASSEEDTQYF
>NA|TRBJ1-4|TRBV6-5|NA
TGTGCCAGCAGTTACTCTCCGGTTGTCCGTGAAAAACTGTTTTTT
CASSYSPVVREKLFF
>NA|TRBJ1-3|TRBV28|NA
TGTGCCAGCAGTTTCCTGACTGATGGAAACACCATATATTTT
CASSFLTDGNTIYF
>TRBD1|TRBJ2-2|TRBV9|NA
TGTGCCAGCACAGGGGGAGTAAGCACCGGGGAGCTGTTTTTT
CASTGGVSTGELFF
>NA|TRBJ1-4|TRBV2|NA
TGTGCCAGCAGTCAGCGCCCCGGGGATAATGAAAAACTGTTTTTT
CASSQRPGDNEKLFF
>NA|TRBJ2-7|TRBV4-1|NA
TGCGCCAGCAGCCAAGGTTCCGGGACCCTCGGCCTATACGAGCAGTACTTC
CASSQGSGTLGLYEQYF
>NA|TRBJ1-1|TRBV19|NA
TGTGCCAGTAGTCCCAGGGAGATGAACACTGAAGCTTTCTTT
CASSPREMNTEAFF
>TRBD1|TRBJ1-2|TRBV7-2|NA
TGTGCCAGCAGCTTAGCTAACCCCGGACAGGGGGCAGGATATGGCTACACCTTC
CASSLANPGQGAGYGYTF
>NA|TRBJ2-5|TRBV18|NA
TGTGCCAGCTCACCATCTGCAGGGGTCGGGGAGACCCAGTACTTC
CASSPSAGVGETQYF
>NA|TRBJ2-1|TRBV18|NA
TGTGCCAGCTCTCCATCGGGGTCGTACAATGAGCAGTTCTTC
CASSPSGSYNEQFF
>NA|TRBJ2-5|TRBV9|few
TGTGCCAGCAGCGTAGAGGGGGGAAGCGCTCAAGAGACCCAGTACTTC
CASSVEGGSAQETQYF
>TRBD2|TRBJ2-5|TRBV27|NA
TGTGCCAGCAGTCGCTTAGCGGGAGACGAGACCCAGTACTTC
CASSRLAGDETQYF
>TRBD2|TRBJ2-2|TRBV14|NA
TGTGCCAGCAGCCCCTCGCTAGCGGGGGACGTACCGAACACCGGGGAGCTGTTTTTT
CASSPSLAGDVPNTGELFF
>NA|TRBJ2-6|TRBV28|NA
TGTGCCAGCAGTTTACTGGGGGCGAGTGGGGCCAACGTCCTGACTTTC
CASSLLGASGANVLTF
>TRBD1|TRBJ1-2|TRBV7-3|NA
TGTGCCAGCAGCTCGGGACAGGGCTATGGCTACACCTTC
CASSSGQGYGYTF
>TRBD2|TRBJ2-1|TRBV10-3|NA
TGTGCCACCCGGACTAGCGGGGATTTTAGCTCCTACAATGAGCAGTTCTTC
CATRTSGDFSSYNEQFF
>TRBD1|TRBJ1-5|TRBV19|NA
TGTGCCAGTAGTATGGGCTCTACAGGGGCCAATCAGCCCCAGCATTTT
CASSMGSTGANQPQHF
>NA|TRBJ1-2|TRBV19|NA
TGTGCCAGTAGTATAGTTGACATCCCTAACTATGGCTACACCTTC
CASSIVDIPNYGYTF
>NA|TRBJ2-3|TRBV15|NA
TGTGCCACGAAGGGGGCAGATACGCAGTATTTT
CATKGADTQYF
>TRBD1|TRBJ1-6|TRBV7-2|NA
TGTGCCAGCAGCCAGGACAGGGAGTCACCCCTCCACTTT
CASSQDRESPLHF
>NA|TRBJ2-1|TRBV18|NA
TGTGCCAGCTCACCACTTAAGAGTTCCTACAATGAGCAGTTCTTC
CASSPLKSSYNEQFF
>NA|TRBJ1-1|TRBV30|few
TGTGCCTGGGAGGACACTGAAGCTTTCTTT
CAWEDTEAFF